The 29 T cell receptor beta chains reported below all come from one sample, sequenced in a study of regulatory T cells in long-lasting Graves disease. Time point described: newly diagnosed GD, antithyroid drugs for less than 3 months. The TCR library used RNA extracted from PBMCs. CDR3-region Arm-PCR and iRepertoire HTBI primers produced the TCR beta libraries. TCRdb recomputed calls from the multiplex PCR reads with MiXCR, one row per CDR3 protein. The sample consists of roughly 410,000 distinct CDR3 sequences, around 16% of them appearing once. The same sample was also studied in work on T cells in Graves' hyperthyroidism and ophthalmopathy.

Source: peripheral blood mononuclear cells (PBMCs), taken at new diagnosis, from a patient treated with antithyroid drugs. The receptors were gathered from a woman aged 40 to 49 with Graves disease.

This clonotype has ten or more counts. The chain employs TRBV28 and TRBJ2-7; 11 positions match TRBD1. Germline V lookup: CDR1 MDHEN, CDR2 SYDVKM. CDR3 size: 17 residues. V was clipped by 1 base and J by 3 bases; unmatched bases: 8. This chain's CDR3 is CASSLLPGQGAYYEQYF. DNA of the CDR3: TGTGCCAGCAGTTTATTGCCCGGACAGGGGGCCTACTACGAGCAGTACTTC.

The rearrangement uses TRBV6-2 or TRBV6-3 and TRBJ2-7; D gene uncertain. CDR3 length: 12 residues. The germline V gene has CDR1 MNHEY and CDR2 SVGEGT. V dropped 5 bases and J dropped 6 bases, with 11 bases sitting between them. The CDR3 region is CASSRSAGEQYF. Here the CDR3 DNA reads TGTGCCAGCAGTAGAAGTGCCGGCGAGCAGTACTTC.

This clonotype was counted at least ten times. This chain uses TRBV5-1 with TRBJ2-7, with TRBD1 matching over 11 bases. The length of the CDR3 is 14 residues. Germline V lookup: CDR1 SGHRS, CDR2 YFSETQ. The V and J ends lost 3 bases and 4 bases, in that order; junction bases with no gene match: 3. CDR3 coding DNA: TGCGCCAGCAGCTGGACAGGGGGCGAGTACGAGCAGTACTTC. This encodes CASSWTGGEYEQYF.

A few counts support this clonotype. CDR3 amino acids: CASSLLGGAHEQFF. The CDR3 DNA reads TGTGCCAGCAGCTTACTGGGGGGGGCCCATGAGCAGTTCTTC. V gene TRBV13 combines with J gene TRBJ2-1; perhaps TRBD2 as D (7 bases). The V end lost 2 bases, the J end lost 8 bases, and 13 bases lay between the germline ends. This CDR3 comprises 14 residues. Germline V gives CDR1 PRHDT, CDR2 FYEKMQ (reference sequence).

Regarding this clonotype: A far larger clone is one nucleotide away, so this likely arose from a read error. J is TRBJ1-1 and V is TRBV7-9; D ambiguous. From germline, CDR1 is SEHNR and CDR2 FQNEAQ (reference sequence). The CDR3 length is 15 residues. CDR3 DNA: TGTGCCAGCAGCTCTCCCAACATGGGGAACACTGAAGTTTTCTTT. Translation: CASSSPNMGNTEVFF.

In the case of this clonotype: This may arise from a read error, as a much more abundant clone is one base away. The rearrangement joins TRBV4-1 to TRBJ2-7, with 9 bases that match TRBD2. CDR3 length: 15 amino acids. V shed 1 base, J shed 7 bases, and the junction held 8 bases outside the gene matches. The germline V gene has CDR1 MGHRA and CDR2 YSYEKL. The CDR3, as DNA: TGCGCCAGCAGCCAAGGACGCGGGGGGGCCTTAGAGCAGTACTTC. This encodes CASSQGRGGALEQYF.

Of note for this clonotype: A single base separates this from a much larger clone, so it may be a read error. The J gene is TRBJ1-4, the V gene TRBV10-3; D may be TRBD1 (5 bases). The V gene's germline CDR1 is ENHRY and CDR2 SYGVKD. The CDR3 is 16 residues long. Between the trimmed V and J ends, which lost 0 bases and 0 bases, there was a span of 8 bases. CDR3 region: CAISESAGPTNEKLFF. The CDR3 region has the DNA TGTGCCATCAGTGAGTCGGCAGGGCCAACTAATGAAAAACTGTTTTTT.

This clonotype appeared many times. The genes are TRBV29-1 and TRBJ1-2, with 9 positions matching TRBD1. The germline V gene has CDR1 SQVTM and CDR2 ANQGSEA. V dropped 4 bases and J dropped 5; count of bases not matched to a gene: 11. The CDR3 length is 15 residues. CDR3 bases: TGCAGCGTTGTGGAAGGACAGGGGCGGGAATATGGCTACACCTTC. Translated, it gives CSVVEGQGREYGYTF. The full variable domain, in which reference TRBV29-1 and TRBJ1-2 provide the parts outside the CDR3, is SAVISQKPSRDICQRGTSLTIQCQVDSQVTMMFWYRQQPGQSLTLIATANQGSEATYESGFVIDKFPISRPNLTFSTLTVSNMSPEDSSIYLCSVVEGQGREYGYTFGSGTRLTVV.

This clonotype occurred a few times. The DNA for the CDR3 is TGTGCCAGCAACCCACCCGGACTAGTTGTGACCCAGTACTTC. This encodes CASNPPGLVVTQYF. This chain connects TRBV7-3 to TRBJ2-5; 7 bases align to TRBD2. Germline values: CDR1 SGHTA, CDR2 FQGTGA. The CDR3 contains 14 residues. V was pared by 7 bases and J by 7 bases, with 12 bases of the junction left unmatched.

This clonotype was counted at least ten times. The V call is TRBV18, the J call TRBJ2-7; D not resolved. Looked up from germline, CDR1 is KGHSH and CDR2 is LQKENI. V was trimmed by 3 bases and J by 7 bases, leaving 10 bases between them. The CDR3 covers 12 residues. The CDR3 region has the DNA TGTGCCAGCTCACCGGACCCACGGGAGCAGTACTTC. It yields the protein CASSPDPREQYF.

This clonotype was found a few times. The CDR3 reads CSVEAKSINTGELFF. DNA of the CDR3: TGCAGCGTTGAGGCCAAGAGTATTAACACCGGGGAGCTGTTTTTT. The J gene is TRBJ2-2, the V gene TRBV29-1; D remains unclear. CDR1 SQVTM and CDR2 ANQGSEA come from the germline V gene. There are 15 residues in the CDR3. V gave up 3 bases and J gave up 2 bases, with 13 bases separating them.

CDR3 coding DNA: TGTGCCAGCAGCTTAGACGGAAGCAATCAGCCCCAGCATTTT. It specifies CASSLDGSNQPQHF. The rearrangement links TRBV7-9 to TRBJ1-5; unclear D gene. Per the germline V gene, CDR1 is SEHNR and CDR2 is FQNEAQ (reference sequence). The CDR3 totals 14 residues. V gave up 1 base and J gave up 1 base, with 5 bases separating them.

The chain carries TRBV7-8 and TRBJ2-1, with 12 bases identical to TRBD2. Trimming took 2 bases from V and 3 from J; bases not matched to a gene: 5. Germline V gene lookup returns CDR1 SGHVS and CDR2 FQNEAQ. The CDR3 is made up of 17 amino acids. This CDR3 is CASSLPGLAGYYNEQFF. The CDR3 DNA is TGTGCCAGCAGCTTACCCGGACTAGCGGGATACTACAATGAGCAGTTCTTC.

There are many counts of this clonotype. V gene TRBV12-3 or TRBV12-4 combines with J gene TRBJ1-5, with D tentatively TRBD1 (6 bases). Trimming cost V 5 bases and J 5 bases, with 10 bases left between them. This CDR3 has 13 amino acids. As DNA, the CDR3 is TGTGCCAGCAGTCAAGGGGGTGATCAGCCCCAGCATTTT. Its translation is CASSQGGDQPQHF.

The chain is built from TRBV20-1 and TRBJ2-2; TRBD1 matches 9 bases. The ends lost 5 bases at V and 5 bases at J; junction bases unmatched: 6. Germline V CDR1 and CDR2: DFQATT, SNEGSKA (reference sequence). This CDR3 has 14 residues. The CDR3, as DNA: TGCAGTGCTCCGGGACAGGGATTTACCGGGGAGCTGTTTTTT. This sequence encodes CSAPGQGFTGELFF.

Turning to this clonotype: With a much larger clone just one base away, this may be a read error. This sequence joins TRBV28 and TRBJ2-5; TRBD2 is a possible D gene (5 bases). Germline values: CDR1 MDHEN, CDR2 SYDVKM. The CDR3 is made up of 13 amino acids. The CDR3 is CGTAGPPIWEQYF. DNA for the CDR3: TGTGGGACGGCCGGACCCCCTATCTGGGAGCAGTACTTC.

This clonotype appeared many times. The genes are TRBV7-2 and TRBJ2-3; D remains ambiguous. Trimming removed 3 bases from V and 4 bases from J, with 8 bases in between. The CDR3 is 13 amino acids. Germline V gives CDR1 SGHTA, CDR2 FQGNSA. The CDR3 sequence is CASSLGKPDTQYF. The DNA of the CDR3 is TGTGCCAGCAGCTTGGGTAAACCAGATACGCAGTATTTT.

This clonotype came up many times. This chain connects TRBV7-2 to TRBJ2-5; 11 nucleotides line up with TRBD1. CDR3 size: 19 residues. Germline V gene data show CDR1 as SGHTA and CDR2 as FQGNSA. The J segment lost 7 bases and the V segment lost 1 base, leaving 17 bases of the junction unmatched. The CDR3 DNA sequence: TGTGCCAGCAGCTTAGGAGGGGAGTTTGATATAGGGACAGGGGGGACCCAGTACTTC. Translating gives CASSLGGEFDIGTGGTQYF.

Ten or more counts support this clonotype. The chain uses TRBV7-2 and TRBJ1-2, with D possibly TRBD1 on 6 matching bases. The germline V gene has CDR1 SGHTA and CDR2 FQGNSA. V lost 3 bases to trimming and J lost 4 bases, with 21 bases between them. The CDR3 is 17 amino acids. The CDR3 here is CASSFGGTTDFAYGYTF. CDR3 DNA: TGTGCCAGCAGCTTTGGGGGGACAACGGACTTCGCCTATGGCTACACCTTC.

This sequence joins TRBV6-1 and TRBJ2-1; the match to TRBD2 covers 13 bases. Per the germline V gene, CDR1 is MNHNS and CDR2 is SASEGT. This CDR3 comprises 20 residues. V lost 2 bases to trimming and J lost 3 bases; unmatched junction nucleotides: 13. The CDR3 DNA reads TGTGCCAGCAGTGAACGTAGGGGTATACTAGCGGGAGGGTACTACAATGAGCAGTTCTTC. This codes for CASSERRGILAGGYYNEQFF.

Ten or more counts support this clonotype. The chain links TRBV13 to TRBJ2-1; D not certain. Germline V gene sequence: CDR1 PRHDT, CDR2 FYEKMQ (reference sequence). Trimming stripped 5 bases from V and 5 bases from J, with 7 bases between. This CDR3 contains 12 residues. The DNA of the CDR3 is TGTGCCAGCAGCGCCCGCGACAATGAGCAGTTCTTC. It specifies CASSARDNEQFF.

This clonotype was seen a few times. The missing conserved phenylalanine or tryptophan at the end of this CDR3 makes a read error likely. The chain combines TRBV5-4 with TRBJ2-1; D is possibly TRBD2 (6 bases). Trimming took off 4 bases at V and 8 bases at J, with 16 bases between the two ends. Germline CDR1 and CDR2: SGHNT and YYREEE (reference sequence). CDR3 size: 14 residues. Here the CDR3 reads CASSPGLSFHEQFS. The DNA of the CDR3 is TGTGCCAGCAGCCCGGGACTTTCTTTTCATGAGCAGTTCTCC.

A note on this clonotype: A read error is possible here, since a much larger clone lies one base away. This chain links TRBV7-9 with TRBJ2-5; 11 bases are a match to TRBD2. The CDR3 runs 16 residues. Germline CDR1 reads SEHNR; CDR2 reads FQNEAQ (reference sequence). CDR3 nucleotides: TGTGTCAGCAGCTCCATGACTAGCGGGGCTCAAGAGACCCAGTACTTC. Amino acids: CVSSSMTSGAQETQYF.

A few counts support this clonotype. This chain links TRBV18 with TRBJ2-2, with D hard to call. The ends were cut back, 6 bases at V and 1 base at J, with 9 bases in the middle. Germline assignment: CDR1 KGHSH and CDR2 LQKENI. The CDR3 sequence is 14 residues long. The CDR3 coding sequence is TGTGCCAGCTCCGGCGCCCGGAACACCGGGGAGCTGTTTTTT. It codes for CASSGARNTGELFF.

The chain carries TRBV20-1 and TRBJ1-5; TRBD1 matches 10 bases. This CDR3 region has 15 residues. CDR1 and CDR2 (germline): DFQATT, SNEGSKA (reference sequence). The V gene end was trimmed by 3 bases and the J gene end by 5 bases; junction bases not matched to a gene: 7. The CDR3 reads CSASKGQGEYQPQHF. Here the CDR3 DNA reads TGCAGTGCTAGTAAAGGACAGGGGGAATATCAGCCCCAGCATTTT.

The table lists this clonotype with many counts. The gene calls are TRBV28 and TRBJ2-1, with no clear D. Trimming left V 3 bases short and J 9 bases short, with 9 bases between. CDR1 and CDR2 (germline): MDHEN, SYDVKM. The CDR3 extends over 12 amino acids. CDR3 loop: CASSLSYGEQFF. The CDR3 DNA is TGTGCCAGCAGTTTGTCCTACGGTGAGCAGTTCTTC.

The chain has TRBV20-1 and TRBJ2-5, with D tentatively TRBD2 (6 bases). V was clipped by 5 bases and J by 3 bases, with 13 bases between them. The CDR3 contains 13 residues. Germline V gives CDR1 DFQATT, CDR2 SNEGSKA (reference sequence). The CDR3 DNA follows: TGCAGTGCTTTCGAGACTAGGGAAGAGACCCAGTACTTC. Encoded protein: CSAFETREETQYF.

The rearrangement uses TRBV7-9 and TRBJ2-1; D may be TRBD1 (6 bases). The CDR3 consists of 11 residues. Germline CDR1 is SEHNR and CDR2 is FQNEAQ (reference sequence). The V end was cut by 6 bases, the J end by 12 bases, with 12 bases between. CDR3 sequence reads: CASRDSYVQFF. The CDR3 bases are TGTGCCAGCAGGGACAGTTATGTGCAGTTCTTC. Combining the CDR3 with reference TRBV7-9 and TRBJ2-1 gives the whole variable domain DTGVSQNPRHKITKRGQNVTFRCDPISEHNRLYWYRQTLGQGPEFLTYFQNEAQLEKSRLLSDRFSAERPKGSFSTLEIQRTEQGDSAMYLCASRDSYVQFFGPGTRLTVL.

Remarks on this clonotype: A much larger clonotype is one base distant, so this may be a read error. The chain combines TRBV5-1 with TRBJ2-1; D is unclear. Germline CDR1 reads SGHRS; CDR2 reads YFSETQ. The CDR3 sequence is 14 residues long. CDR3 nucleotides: TGCGCCAGCAGCTTGGCCGGGCCCCCTAATGAGCGGTTCTTC. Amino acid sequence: CASSLAGPPNERFF.